Listed here are 32 T cell receptor beta chains from one sample, sequenced in a study of cytomegalovirus exposure and HLA in healthy donors. It was with 60 Vbeta and 13 Jbeta primers that the PCR ran. Here immunoSEQ multiplex PCR was the method, and the copy in TCRdb shows in-frame clones only, minus some. This sample has roughly 160,000 clones, with roughly four fifths found just once. Material: PBMCs. These receptor sequences come from a man aged 50 or older in good health and CMV-seropositive.

CDR3 coding DNA: TGTGCCAGCAGTTACGGGCCGGGGCAGCCCCAGCATTTT. This encodes CASSYGPGQPQHF. The chain carries TRBV6-6 and TRBJ1-5, with D uncertain. The V gene's germline CDR1 is MNHNY and CDR2 SVGAGI (reference sequence). V was shortened by 2 bases and J by 7 bases, with 9 bases between the two germline ends. This CDR3 has 13 amino acids.

The chain combines TRBV7-2 with TRBJ1-3; D is unclear. Germline loops: CDR1 SGHTA, CDR2 FQGNSA. The CDR3 contains 15 residues. Between the trimmed V and J ends, which lost 0 bases and 0 bases, there was a span of 6 bases. The CDR3 here is CASSLAEVSGNTIYF. DNA for the CDR3: TGTGCCAGCAGCTTAGCGGAGGTCTCTGGAAACACCATATATTTT.

The gene calls are TRBV4-2 and TRBJ2-5; D might be TRBD1 (6 bases). The assigned J gene may be wrong: the sequence end matches TRBJ2-7 better. Germline-derived CDR1 and CDR2 are LGHNA and YNFKEQ. The CDR3 loop spans 16 amino acids. The CDR3 reads CASSQDPRGQSYEQYF. The DNA of the CDR3 is TGTGCCAGCAGCCAAGATCCACGCGGACAGTCCTACGAGCAGTACTTC.

The V gene is TRBV25-1, the J gene TRBJ2-3; possible D gene TRBD2, 6 bases. This CDR3 spans 15 amino acids. Between the trimmed V and J ends, which lost 3 bases and 1 base, there was a span of 11 bases. Per the germline V gene, CDR1 is MGHDK and CDR2 is SYGVNS. Here the CDR3 DNA reads TGTGCCAGCAGTGAGACTAGATTGGGCACAGATACGCAGTATTTT. It translates to CASSETRLGTDTQYF.

This clone was observed a handful of times. This rearrangement joins TRBV7-2 to TRBJ2-2, with TRBD2 matching 10 bases. This CDR3 has 16 residues. The trim removed 1 base at V and 3 bases at J, leaving 2 bases unmatched. Germline CDR1 and CDR2: SGHTA and FQGNSA. In DNA form, the CDR3 reads TGTGCCAGCAGCTTAGTAGGACTAGCGGACACCGGGGAGCTGTTTTTT. It yields the protein CASSLVGLADTGELFF.

The CDR3 loop reads CASRVQGSGEQYF. The CDR3 nucleotides are TGCGCCAGCCGGGTCCAAGGATCCGGGGAGCAGTACTTC. The chain couples TRBV5-1 to TRBJ2-7; D is ambiguous. Germline V gene sequence: CDR1 SGHRS, CDR2 YFSETQ. The ends were cut back, 7 bases at V and 7 bases at J, with 18 bases in the middle. CDR3 size: 13 residues.

This chain connects TRBV6-5 to TRBJ2-7; TRBD2 is a possible D gene (6 bases). Trimming took off 7 bases at V and 6 bases at J, with 10 bases between the two ends. Germline V CDR1 and CDR2: MNHEY, SVGAGI. The CDR3 totals 11 residues. The CDR3 sequence is CASMWGGEQYF. DNA of the CDR3: TGTGCCAGCATGTGGGGAGGCGAGCAGTACTTC.

This chain joins TRBV5-4 and TRBJ1-1; D remains unclear. Germline CDR1 and CDR2: SGHNT and YYREEE (reference sequence). Trimming cost V 5 bases and J 0 bases, with 14 bases left between them. This CDR3 has 15 residues. CDR3 residues: CASRDSRPMNTEAFF. CDR3 coding DNA: TGTGCCAGCAGGGACTCGAGGCCCATGAACACTGAAGCTTTCTTT.

The gene calls are TRBV25-1 and TRBJ2-1; tentative D call: TRBD1 (5 bases). Trimming pared 4 bases from V and 4 bases from J, leaving 8 bases between. Germline V gene sequence: CDR1 MGHDK, CDR2 SYGVNS. The CDR3 is 13 residues long. CDR3 DNA sequence: TGTGCCAGCAGTGTACCAGGGTACAATGAGCAGTTCTTC. It codes for CASSVPGYNEQFF. Complete variable domain (other parts from reference TRBV25-1 and TRBJ2-1): EADIYQTPRYLVIGTGKKITLECSQTMGHDKMYWYQQDPGMELHLIHYSYGVNSTEKGDLSSESTVSRIRTEHFPLTLESARPSHTSQYLCASSVPGYNEQFFGPGTRLTVL.

The chain has TRBV9 and TRBJ2-1, with TRBD1 identical over 10 bases. Germline lookup yields CDR1 SGDLS and CDR2 YYNGEE. The V and J ends lost 6 bases and 3 bases, in that order; junction bases with no gene match: 9. The CDR3 runs to 16 residues. This chain's CDR3 is CASNSAGTGDYNEQFF. CDR3 bases: TGTGCCAGCAACTCCGCCGGGACAGGGGACTACAATGAGCAGTTCTTC.

The V call is TRBV7-3, the J call TRBJ2-1; D gene ambiguous. The CDR3 length is 15 residues. Per germline, CDR1 SGHTA and CDR2 FQGTGA. Trimming took 0 bases from V and 5 from J, leaving 11 bases between them. This CDR3 is CASSLTAGTNNEQFF. The CDR3 bases are TGTGCCAGCAGCTTAACCGCCGGTACCAACAATGAGCAGTTCTTC.

The rearrangement joins TRBV9 to TRBJ2-5, with TRBD1 identical over 12 bases. Germline V lookup: CDR1 SGDLS, CDR2 YYNGEE. V trimming: 0 bases; J trimming: 3 bases; junction bases outside the gene matches: 3. The CDR3 consists of 16 residues. The CDR3 DNA is TGTGCCAGCAGCGTAGGGGGACAGGGGGCTGAAGAGACCCAGTACTTC. Its protein product is CASSVGGQGAEETQYF. The full variable domain, its missing parts supplied by reference TRBV9 and TRBJ2-5, is DSGVTQTPKHLITATGQRVTLRCSPRSGDLSVYWYQQSLDQGLQFLIQYYNGEERAKGNILERFSAQQFPDLHSELNLSSLELGDSALYFCASSVGGQGAEETQYFGPGTRLLVL.

The chain carries TRBV10-3 and TRBJ1-4, with TRBD1 matching 9 bases. The CDR3 is 16 residues long. The germline V gene has CDR1 ENHRY and CDR2 SYGVKD. Trimming removed 1 base from V and 5 bases from J; junction bases left unmatched: 5. The DNA of the CDR3 is TGTGCCATCAGTGAGTTACCGGGACAGGGAAATGAAAAACTGTTTTTT. It is translated as CAISELPGQGNEKLFF.

The chain joins TRBV7-2 to TRBJ2-7; D perhaps matches TRBD1 (5 bases). The CDR3 contains 16 residues. The V and J ends lost 5 bases and 1 base respectively, with 18 bases between them. CDR1 is SGHTA, CDR2 FQGNSA, per germline. Here the CDR3 reads CASSQTYRRNSYEQYF. The CDR3 coding sequence is TGTGCCAGCAGCCAGACGTACAGGCGAAATTCCTACGAGCAGTACTTC.

This chain links TRBV5-1 with TRBJ1-3; TRBD1 might be the D (5 bases). Germline V gene data show CDR1 as SGHRS and CDR2 as YFSETQ. There are 17 residues in the CDR3. Trimming stripped 0 bases from V and 0 bases from J, with 13 bases between. CDR3 amino acids: CASSLEQGFLSGNTIYF. CDR3 bases: TGCGCCAGCAGCTTGGAGCAGGGATTCCTCTCTGGAAACACCATATATTTT.

J is TRBJ1-1 and V is TRBV29-1; 7 nucleotides match TRBD1. The CDR3 has 11 amino acids. The germline V gene encodes CDR1 SQVTM and CDR2 ANQGSEA. Unmatched junction bases numbered 3, after V lost 7 bases and J lost 4 bases. The CDR3 here is CSAAGGTEAFF. The CDR3, as DNA: TGCAGCGCCGCAGGGGGCACTGAAGCTTTCTTT.

This chain joins TRBV15 and TRBJ1-2, with 8 bases fitting TRBD1. The CDR3 covers 16 residues. The V gene's germline CDR1 is LNHNV and CDR2 YYDKDF (reference sequence). V shed 0 bases, J shed 2 bases, and the junction held 5 bases outside the gene matches. The CDR3 reads CATSRDQGASNYGYTF. In DNA, the CDR3 is TGTGCCACCAGCAGAGATCAGGGGGCATCCAACTATGGCTACACCTTC.

This clone has just a few counts. The rearrangement joins TRBV15 to TRBJ2-1; TRBD1 matches 8 bases. V shed 3 bases and J 4 bases; nucleotides not matched to a gene: 8. The germline V gene has CDR1 LNHNV and CDR2 YYDKDF (reference sequence). This CDR3 has 16 residues. The CDR3 is CATSRDTGGFYNEQFF. CDR3 coding DNA: TGTGCCACCAGCAGGGACACAGGGGGGTTTTACAATGAGCAGTTCTTC.

J is TRBJ2-7 and V is TRBV5-1, with 7 nucleotides matching TRBD1. Trimming at V came to 4 bases and at J to 7 bases, leaving 11 bases not matched to a gene. The CDR3 is made up of 14 amino acids. In germline, CDR1 is SGHRS, CDR2 YFSETQ. The CDR3 DNA follows: TGCGCCAGCAGCGGCACAGGGGACCGAGAGGAGCAGTACTTC. Translated: CASSGTGDREEQYF. Looking up the rest from reference TRBV5-1 and TRBJ2-7 gives the full variable domain: KAGVTQTPRYLIKTRGQQVTLSCSPISGHRSVSWYQQTPGQGLQFLFEYFSETQRNKGNFPGRFSGRQFSNSRSEMNVSTLELGDSALYLCASSGTGDREEQYFGPGTRLTVT.

The chain combines TRBV7-2 with TRBJ2-2, with a possible D match to TRBD1 (5 bases). V was shortened by 4 bases and J by 0 bases, with 15 bases between the two germline ends. This CDR3 region has 17 residues. Germline CDR1 SGHTA, CDR2 FQGNSA. CDR3 region: CASSSKPGSPNTGELFF. In DNA, the CDR3 is TGTGCCAGCAGCTCGAAGCCAGGGTCGCCGAACACCGGGGAGCTGTTTTTT. The full variable domain, completed using reference TRBV7-2 and TRBJ2-2, is GAGVSQSPSNKVTEKGKDVELRCDPISGHTALYWYRQSLGQGLEFLIYFQGNSAPDKSGLPSDRFSAERTGGSVSTLTIQRTQQEDSAVYLCASSSKPGSPNTGELFFGEGSRLTVL.

This chain joins TRBV28 and TRBJ2-7, with D maybe TRBD2 (6 bases). V lost 5 bases to trimming and J lost 2 bases, with 13 bases between them. CDR1 is MDHEN and CDR2 is SYDVKM in the germline V gene. The CDR3 runs to 14 residues. CDR3 nucleotides: TGTGCCAGCAGTGCCACCGGGAGAACCTACGAGCAGTACTTC. This sequence encodes CASSATGRTYEQYF.

This clone was counted between two and nine times. The chain carries TRBV4-1 and TRBJ2-3; the match to TRBD2 covers 9 bases. The CDR3 length is 15 residues. The germline V gene encodes CDR1 MGHRA and CDR2 YSYEKL. V trimming: 4 bases; J trimming: 2 bases; junction bases outside the gene matches: 4. DNA of the CDR3: TGCGCCAGCAGCCCGAGACTAGCGGCCACAGATACGCAGTATTTT. This encodes CASSPRLAATDTQYF.

In this sample, this clone turned up a few times. The V call is TRBV15, the J call TRBJ2-5; 8 bases agree with TRBD2. CDR1 is LNHNV, CDR2 YYDKDF, per germline (reference sequence). The V segment lost 3 bases and the J segment 5 bases; nucleotides outside the gene matches: 5. The CDR3 has 14 amino acids. The CDR3 bases are TGTGCCACCAGCAGGAACGGGGGGGCGGAGACCCAGTACTTC. It translates to CATSRNGGAETQYF. Supplemented by reference TRBV15 and TRBJ2-5, the full variable domain reads DAMVIQNPRYQVTQFGKPVTLSCSQTLNHNVMYWYQQKSSQAPKLLFHYYDKDFNNEADTPDNFQSRRPNTSFCFLDIRSPGLGDTAMYLCATSRNGGAETQYFGPGTRLLVL.

This clone showed up just a few times. V usage is TRBV28 and J usage is TRBJ1-4, with D tentatively TRBD1 (6 bases). The ends were cut back, 4 bases at V and 7 bases at J, with 19 bases in the middle. The CDR3 is 16 amino acids. CDR1 and CDR2 from the germline V gene are MDHEN and SYDVKM. CDR3 region: CASSSPPGDVGEKLFF. For the CDR3, the DNA is TGTGCCAGCAGTTCCCCCCCAGGGGATGTCGGTGAAAAACTGTTTTTT.

The chain combines TRBV7-2 with TRBJ2-3, with 7 nucleotides matching TRBD1. The CDR3 totals 15 residues. J gave up 0 bases and V 5 bases, and 5 bases lay outside the gene matches. The germline gives CDR1 SGHTA, CDR2 FQGNSA. CDR3 amino acids: CASSPGQFSTDTQYF. CDR3 nucleotide sequence: TGTGCCAGCAGCCCGGGACAGTTTAGCACAGATACGCAGTATTTT.

Turning to this clone: The identical CDR3 is also encoded by other nucleotide sequences in the sample. The chain employs TRBV6-6 and TRBJ2-7; the D is unclear. The CDR3 spans 15 residues. Germline loops: CDR1 MNHNY, CDR2 SVGAGI (reference sequence). Trimming stripped 0 bases from V and 0 bases from J, with 9 bases between. The CDR3 region is CASSYSAELSYEQYF. CDR3 sequence (DNA): TGTGCCAGCAGTTACTCTGCCGAACTCTCCTACGAGCAGTACTTC.

This clone was recorded a few times. The chain combines TRBV6-4 with TRBJ1-4, with a possible D match to TRBD1 (5 bases). Germline-derived CDR1 and CDR2 are MRHNA and SNTAGT. V gave up 4 bases and J gave up 8 bases, with 11 bases separating them. This CDR3 has 13 amino acids. CDR3: CASSAGAGEKLFF. The CDR3 DNA reads TGTGCCAGCAGTGCTGGGGCGGGAGAAAAACTGTTTTTT.

CDR3 sequence: CASSFRTGGPYEQYF. CDR3 nucleotides: TGTGCCAGCAGTTTCAGGACAGGGGGGCCCTACGAGCAGTACTTC. The chain joins TRBV7-2 to TRBJ2-7; 10 nucleotides align to TRBD1. V was clipped by 6 bases and J by 2 bases; unmatched bases: 7. CDR1 is SGHTA, CDR2 FQGNSA, per germline. This CDR3 has 15 residues. Variable domain in full (rest from reference TRBV7-2 and TRBJ2-7): GAGVSQSPSNKVTEKGKDVELRCDPISGHTALYWYRQSLGQGLEFLIYFQGNSAPDKSGLPSDRFSAERTGGSVSTLTIQRTQQEDSAVYLCASSFRTGGPYEQYFGPGTRLTVT.

V and J are TRBV19 and TRBJ2-7, with 11 bases lining up with TRBD2. Germline loops: CDR1 LNHDA, CDR2 SQIVND (reference sequence). This CDR3 spans 15 amino acids. V was clipped by 4 bases and J by 2 bases; unmatched bases: 4. The CDR3 DNA reads TGTGCCAGTAGTACCACTAGCGGGGGTACCTACGAGCAGTACTTC. It translates to CASSTTSGGTYEQYF.

The CDR3 reads CASSFAGSGPYGYTF. DNA for the CDR3: TGTGCCAGCAGTTTCGCGGGGTCAGGGCCTTATGGCTACACCTTC. The V and J genes are TRBV28 and TRBJ1-2; TRBD1 might be the D (5 bases). Trimming took off 3 bases at V and 5 bases at J, with 16 bases between the two ends. CDR1 MDHEN and CDR2 SYDVKM come from the germline V gene. The CDR3 runs to 15 residues.

The chain links TRBV6-6 to TRBJ2-7, with D perhaps TRBD1 (5 bases). This CDR3 spans 13 amino acids. Germline V gives CDR1 MNHNY, CDR2 SVGAGI (reference sequence). Trimming left V 1 base short and J 6 bases short, with 10 bases between. CDR3 in amino acids: CASSYFDSSEQYF. The CDR3 coding sequence is TGTGCCAGCAGTTACTTCGACAGCAGCGAGCAGTACTTC.

The chain's CDR3 is CASSWGLISSTDTQYF. As DNA, the CDR3 is TGTGCCAGCAGCTGGGGACTAATTTCTAGCACAGATACGCAGTATTTT. This chain joins TRBV5-8 and TRBJ2-3, with 7 bases aligning to TRBD2. The ends lost 3 bases at V and 0 bases at J; junction bases unmatched: 7. This CDR3 spans 16 amino acids. Looked up from germline, CDR1 is SGHTS and CDR2 is YDEGEE. Together with reference TRBV5-8 and TRBJ2-3, the CDR3 gives the full variable domain: EAGVTQSPTHLIKTRGQQATLRCSPISGHTSVYWYQQALGLGLQFLLWYDEGEERNRGNFPPRFSGRQFPNYSSELNVNALELEDSALYLCASSWGLISSTDTQYFGPGTRLTVL.